These 20 T cell receptor beta chains came from one sample sequenced in a study of OX40 agonist ivuxolimab in advanced cancers. Sequenced by immunoSEQ multiplex PCR; TCRdb stores in-frame clones only, minus some. Of about 70,000 clones listed, around 94% are singletons. The specimen comprised CD4+ or CD8+ T cells sorted from blood, sampled in a trial of the OX40 agonist ivuxolimab. The receptors here all came from an adult with an advanced solid tumor such as melanoma, head and neck, liver or kidney cancer.

The genes are TRBV6-5 and TRBJ2-1, with 9 bases identical to TRBD2. V lost 7 bases to trimming and J lost 6 bases; unmatched junction nucleotides: 7. The germline V gene encodes CDR1 MNHEY and CDR2 SVGAGI. CDR3 length equals 14 residues. The CDR3 loop reads CASKRSGSLNEQFF. CDR3 DNA: TGTGCCAGCAAGCGTAGCGGGAGTCTCAATGAGCAGTTCTTC.

The chain uses TRBV7-2 and TRBJ2-7; D might be TRBD1 or TRBD2, each matching 5 bases. V dropped 10 bases and J dropped 1 base, with 17 bases sitting between them. The CDR3 spans 14 residues. Germline V lookup: CDR1 SGHTA, CDR2 FQGNSA. CDR3 DNA sequence: TGTGCCACAGCTCCAGGGAGTCCTTCCTACGAGCAGTACTTC. Translated: CATAPGSPSYEQYF. Full variable domain (missing parts from reference TRBV7-2 and TRBJ2-7): GAGVSQSPSNKVTEKGKDVELRCDPISGHTALYWYRQSLGQGLEFLIYFQGNSAPDKSGLPSDRFSAERTGGSVSTLTIQRTQQEDSAVYLCATAPGSPSYEQYFGPGTRLTVT.

There are a few counts of this clone. The V call is TRBV28, the J call TRBJ1-2; 7 bases line up with TRBD1. Looked up from germline, CDR1 is MDHEN and CDR2 is SYDVKM. The CDR3 extends over 14 amino acids. With V trimmed by 8 bases and J by 11 bases, 17 bases remained unmatched. The CDR3 nucleotides read TGTGCCAGCCGTGCCCCAGGGGGGGCCGCGGGGTACACCTTC. It is translated as CASRAPGGAAGYTF.

This chain uses TRBV10-3 with TRBJ2-5; perhaps TRBD2 as D (7 bases). The CDR3 totals 13 residues. The germline V gene has CDR1 ENHRY and CDR2 SYGVKD. The germline V and J ends were trimmed by 8 bases and 12 bases, with 22 bases remaining between them. In DNA, the CDR3 is TGTGCCATCTCGATAGCGGAGGGGGGGGATGAGTACTTC. Protein product: CAISIAEGGDEYF.

The chain combines TRBV5-4 with TRBJ2-3; the match to TRBD1 covers 11 bases. Germline assignment: CDR1 SGHNT and CDR2 YYREEE (reference sequence). The CDR3 runs 15 residues. V dropped 4 bases and J dropped 5; count of bases not matched to a gene: 6. CDR3 nucleotides: TGTGCCAGCAGCGCAACGGGACAGGGGGTAGATACGCAGTATTTT. Protein product: CASSATGQGVDTQYF.

The V gene is TRBV7-2, the J gene TRBJ2-3; D is unclear. The V end was cut by 5 bases, the J end by 1 base, with 7 bases between. This CDR3 region has 13 residues. CDR1 is SGHTA, CDR2 FQGNSA, per germline. CDR3 amino acids: CASSTTRTDTQYF. The DNA of the CDR3 is TGTGCCAGCAGCACTACACGCACAGATACGCAGTATTTT.

The V and J genes are TRBV29-1 and TRBJ2-1; D is unclear. The CDR3 length is 14 residues. In germline, CDR1 is SQVTM, CDR2 ANQGSEA. The V gene lost 4 bases and the J gene lost 0 bases, with 10 bases spanning the gap. CDR3 sequence: CSVAGSPSYNEQFF. DNA for the CDR3: TGCAGCGTTGCCGGCTCTCCCTCCTACAATGAGCAGTTCTTC.

The chain joins TRBV29-1 to TRBJ2-7, with 8 bases aligning to TRBD1. V trimming: 6 bases; J trimming: 1 base; junction bases outside the gene matches: 8. CDR3 length equals 14 residues. Germline CDR1 SQVTM, CDR2 ANQGSEA. CDR3 loop: CSVPQGASSYEQYF. The CDR3 DNA is TGCAGCGTCCCCCAGGGGGCGAGTTCCTACGAGCAGTACTTC.

The chain joins TRBV9 to TRBJ2-1, with D hard to call. CDR1 is SGDLS and CDR2 is YYNGEE in the germline V gene. V was shortened by 0 bases and J by 1 base, with 5 bases between the two germline ends. There are 14 residues in the CDR3. CDR3 sequence: CASSVGASYNEQFF. CDR3 coding DNA: TGTGCCAGCAGCGTAGGCGCATCCTACAATGAGCAGTTCTTC. Full variable domain (outside the CDR3, taken from reference TRBV9 and TRBJ2-1): DSGVTQTPKHLITATGQRVTLRCSPRSGDLSVYWYQQSLDQGLQFLIQYYNGEERAKGNILERFSAQQFPDLHSELNLSSLELGDSALYFCASSVGASYNEQFFGPGTRLTVL.

The genes are TRBV7-2 and TRBJ2-3; 8 bases line up with TRBD2. Germline V gene data show CDR1 as SGHTA and CDR2 as FQGNSA. The CDR3 runs to 15 residues. With V trimmed by 7 bases and J by 0 bases, 6 bases remained unmatched. In DNA, the CDR3 is TGTGCCAGCATCAAGACTAGCGCTAGCACAGATACGCAGTATTTT. Translation: CASIKTSASTDTQYF.

The chain is built from TRBV6-5 and TRBJ2-1; D is possibly TRBD2 (5 bases). There are 13 residues in the CDR3. Germline loops: CDR1 MNHEY, CDR2 SVGAGI. The V gene lost 8 bases and the J gene lost 5 bases, with 13 bases spanning the gap. The DNA of the CDR3 is TGTGCCAGCGCCCTGCTAGCCAACAATGAGCAGTTCTTC. It encodes CASALLANNEQFF.

The chain is built from TRBV11-3 and TRBJ1-4; 9 positions agree with TRBD1. The CDR3 loop spans 14 amino acids. V dropped 5 bases and J dropped 8; count of bases not matched to a gene: 6. Germline V CDR1 and CDR2: SGHNT, YENEEA. The CDR3: CASSTRDREEKLFF. CDR3 nucleotide sequence: TGTGCCAGCAGCACCCGGGACAGGGAAGAAAAACTGTTTTTT.

The genes are TRBV9 and TRBJ2-1, with D perhaps given as TRBD1 or TRBD2 (6 bases each). Germline V gene lookup returns CDR1 SGDLS and CDR2 YYNGEE. The CDR3 contains 16 residues. The V end was cut by 5 bases, the J end by 2 bases, with 17 bases between. CDR3 DNA: TGTGCCAGCAGTGCTCGGGGGCTGGGGGCCTACAATGAGCAGTTCTTC. Protein product: CASSARGLGAYNEQFF. Filled out from reference TRBV9 and TRBJ2-1, the complete variable domain reads DSGVTQTPKHLITATGQRVTLRCSPRSGDLSVYWYQQSLDQGLQFLIQYYNGEERAKGNILERFSAQQFPDLHSELNLSSLELGDSALYFCASSARGLGAYNEQFFGPGTRLTVL.

The chain couples TRBV28 to TRBJ2-7; 7 bases fit TRBD1. The V gene end was trimmed by 6 bases and the J gene end by 0 bases; junction bases not matched to a gene: 5. The length of the CDR3 is 14 residues. Germline V lookup: CDR1 MDHEN, CDR2 SYDVKM. The CDR3 here is CASRPDRVSYEQYF. For the CDR3, the DNA is TGTGCCAGCAGGCCTGACAGGGTCTCCTACGAGCAGTACTTC.

This sequence joins TRBV28 and TRBJ1-2, with D tentatively TRBD1 (5 bases). The V end lost 2 bases, the J end lost 8 bases, and 18 bases lay between the germline ends. Germline CDR1 reads MDHEN; CDR2 reads SYDVKM. This CDR3 has 15 residues. The CDR3 sequence is CASSLPPGEGIGYTF. CDR3 in DNA: TGTGCCAGCAGTTTACCCCCAGGTGAGGGGATAGGCTACACCTTC.

The chain recombines TRBV27 with TRBJ2-5; 14 positions match TRBD2. Germline-derived CDR1 and CDR2 are MNHEY and SMNVEV (reference sequence). The CDR3 covers 14 residues. Unmatched junction bases numbered 0, after V lost 5 bases and J lost 4 bases. CDR3 residues: CASSGLAGGETQYF. The CDR3 nucleotides are TGTGCCAGCAGTGGACTAGCGGGAGGAGAGACCCAGTACTTC.

The chain uses TRBV5-6 and TRBJ2-5; D remains ambiguous. TRBJ2-7 matches the DNA end more closely, so the J call is doubtful. The CDR3 contains 11 residues. Germline V gene lookup returns CDR1 SGHDT and CDR2 YYEEEE. CDR3 region: CASSVHHEQYF. CDR3 DNA: TGTGCCAGCAGCGTACACCACGAGCAGTACTTC.

The rearrangement joins TRBV28 to TRBJ2-7, with no clear D. Germline assignment: CDR1 MDHEN and CDR2 SYDVKM. Trimming left V 2 bases short and J 4 bases short, with 3 bases between. This CDR3 region has 11 residues. The chain's CDR3 is CASSLGYEQYF. Written as DNA, the CDR3 is TGTGCCAGCAGTTTAGGTTACGAGCAGTACTTC.

V usage is TRBV7-2 and J usage is TRBJ1-2; TRBD1 matches 8 bases. V lost 5 bases to trimming and J lost 4 bases; unmatched junction nucleotides: 9. The germline gives CDR1 SGHTA, CDR2 FQGNSA. The CDR3 is 15 residues long. The CDR3 loop reads CASSVTGTGVYGYTF. CDR3 in DNA: TGTGCCAGCAGCGTGACCGGGACAGGAGTCTATGGCTACACCTTC.

As regards this clone: Additional DNA sequences in this sample encode the identical CDR3. The chain uses TRBV5-4 and TRBJ2-7; the match to TRBD2 covers 13 bases. Trimming cost V 4 bases and J 6 bases; bases outside gene matches: 7. The CDR3 is 15 residues long. Germline V gene data show CDR1 as SGHNT and CDR2 as YYREEE (reference sequence). CDR3 region: CASSSRLAGGSEQYF. The CDR3 DNA reads as TGTGCCAGCAGCAGCCGACTAGCGGGGGGATCCGAGCAGTACTTC.